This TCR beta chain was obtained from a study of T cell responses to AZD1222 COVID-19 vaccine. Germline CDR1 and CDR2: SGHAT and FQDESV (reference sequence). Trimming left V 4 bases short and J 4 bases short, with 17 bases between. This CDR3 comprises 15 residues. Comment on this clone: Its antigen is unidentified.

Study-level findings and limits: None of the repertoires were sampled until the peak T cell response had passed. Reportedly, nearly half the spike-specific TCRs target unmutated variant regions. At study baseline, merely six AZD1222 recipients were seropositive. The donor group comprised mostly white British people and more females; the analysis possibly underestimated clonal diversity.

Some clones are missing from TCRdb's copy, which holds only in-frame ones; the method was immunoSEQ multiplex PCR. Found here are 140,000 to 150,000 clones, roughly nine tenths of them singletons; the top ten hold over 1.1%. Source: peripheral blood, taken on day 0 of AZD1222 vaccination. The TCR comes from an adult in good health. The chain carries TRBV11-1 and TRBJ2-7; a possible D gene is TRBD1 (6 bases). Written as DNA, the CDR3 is TGTGCCAGCAGCTACTTGACAGGCGGCGGGTACGAGCAGTACTTC. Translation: CASSYLTGGGYEQYF.